These 24 T cell receptor beta chains were sequenced from one sample in a study of blood T cell repertoires in COVID-19 (dated by TCRdb to the early 2020s). The method was the immunoSEQ multiplex PCR assay. TCRdb obtained this table from immuneACCESS and retained in-frame rearrangements with V and J assigned. These tables miss some clones; where compared with another copy, unresolved V genes account for less than half of the shortfall, and the remainder is unexplained. The sample data list some 200,000 clones, and approximately 80% of these were observed just once. Under 12% of the sample goes to the ten largest clones. Material: peripheral blood. The receptors derive from a woman older than 75 with COVID-19, enrolled during active disease.

The chain is built from TRBV30 and TRBJ1-3; 9 positions agree with TRBD1. This CDR3 has 16 residues. With V trimmed by 1 base and J by 2 bases, 6 bases remained unmatched. Germline V gene data show CDR1 as GTSNPN and CDR2 as SVGIG (reference sequence). CDR3 sequence: CAWSAGYRGPGNTIYF. The DNA for the CDR3 is TGTGCCTGGAGTGCCGGTTACAGGGGGCCTGGAAACACCATATATTTT.

A single count supports this clone. The J gene is TRBJ2-3, the V gene TRBV6-5; D is undetermined. CDR3 length equals 14 residues. The V end was cut by 10 bases, the J end by 3 bases, with 17 bases between. Germline loops: CDR1 MNHEY, CDR2 SVGAGI. CDR3 sequence (DNA): TGTGCCACCTCCTCAACAGTTGGGACAGATACGCAGTATTTT. Its translation is CATSSTVGTDTQYF.

In this sample, this clone turned up many times. The J gene is TRBJ1-6, the V gene TRBV5-1; TRBD1 might be the D (5 bases). The CDR3 has 16 residues. CDR1 and CDR2 (germline): SGHRS, YFSETQ. Trimming removed 0 bases at V and 9 bases at J, with 16 bases between. CDR3 nucleotide sequence: TGCGCCAGCAGCTTGGTTTGGCAGGGCCTGGGTTCACCCCTCCACTTT. Amino acids: CASSLVWQGLGSPLHF.

V is TRBV3-1 (or the pseudogene TRBV3-2) and J is TRBJ1-2, with 9 nucleotides matching TRBD1. Germline lookup yields CDR1 LGHDT and CDR2 YNNKEL (reference sequence). CDR3 size: 15 residues. V lost 4 bases to trimming and J lost 5 bases; unmatched junction nucleotides: 8. This CDR3 reads CASSRPGQGWYGYTF. The DNA of the CDR3 is TGTGCCAGCAGCCGACCGGGACAGGGTTGGTATGGCTACACCTTC.

A few counts support this clone. The chain employs TRBV11-2 and TRBJ2-2; 14 positions match TRBD2. The CDR3 is made up of 16 amino acids. Germline-derived CDR1 and CDR2 are SGHAT and FQNNGV. The V segment lost 5 bases and the J segment 4 bases; nucleotides outside the gene matches: 3. The CDR3 reads CASSRTSGGLTGELFF. Here the CDR3 DNA reads TGTGCCAGCAGCCGGACTAGCGGGGGGCTCACCGGGGAGCTGTTTTTT.

The chain combines TRBV29-1 with TRBJ2-7, with 12 bases aligning to TRBD1. CDR3 length equals 12 residues. The J segment lost 7 bases and the V segment lost 4 bases, leaving 2 bases of the junction unmatched. Germline CDR1 and CDR2: SQVTM and ANQGSEA. The CDR3 here is CSVGGQGAEQYV. CDR3 DNA: TGCAGCGTTGGGGGACAGGGGGCTGAGCAGTACGTC.

This chain links TRBV3-1 (or the pseudogene TRBV3-2) with TRBJ2-7; D is unresolved. V dropped 1 base and J dropped 0 bases, with 16 bases sitting between them. CDR1 and CDR2 from the germline V gene are LGHDT and YNNKEL (reference sequence). This CDR3 has 17 residues. This chain's CDR3 is CASSQAVGQPHSYEQYF. The CDR3, as DNA: TGTGCCAGCAGCCAAGCCGTTGGGCAGCCCCACTCCTACGAGCAGTACTTC.

Remarks on this clone: One junction end does not reproduce the germline sequence, and a read error may be involved. The chain links TRBV15 to TRBJ2-1, with D perhaps TRBD2 (6 bases). Germline V gene sequence: CDR1 LNHNV, CDR2 YYDKDF (reference sequence). This CDR3 spans 13 amino acids. In nucleotides, the CDR3 is TGTGCCACCAGCCGAGACGTGGGGGGAATACGGTTCTTC. It encodes CATSRDVGGIRFF.

CDR3 DNA sequence: TGCGCCAGCAGGAAGGGGGATAACTATGGCTACACCTTC. This sequence encodes CASRKGDNYGYTF. The rearrangement joins TRBV5-1 to TRBJ1-2; possibly TRBD1 for D (6 bases). This CDR3 spans 13 amino acids. Germline V CDR1 and CDR2: SGHRS, YFSETQ. V dropped 5 bases and J dropped 1 base, with 9 bases sitting between them. Full variable domain (remainder filled in from reference TRBV5-1 and TRBJ1-2): KAGVTQTPRYLIKTRGQQVTLSCSPISGHRSVSWYQQTPGQGLQFLFEYFSETQRNKGNFPGRFSGRQFSNSRSEMNVSTLELGDSALYLCASRKGDNYGYTFGSGTRLTVV.

The chain recombines TRBV10-3 with TRBJ2-2; TRBD2 matches at 11 bases. The CDR3 contains 20 residues. CDR1 ENHRY and CDR2 SYGVKD come from the germline V gene. V dropped 0 bases and J dropped 6; count of bases not matched to a gene: 15. Written as DNA, the CDR3 is TGTGCCATCAGTGAGTCGCCGGCGTCTAGCGGGGGGTCGATTCCCGGGGAGCTGTTTTTT. Translation: CAISESPASSGGSIPGELFF.

The rearrangement joins TRBV7-8 to TRBJ1-5, with TRBD1 matching 7 bases. After removal of 1 base from V and 0 bases from J, the junction contained 0 bases not matched to a gene. Germline V CDR1 and CDR2: SGHVS, FQNEAQ. This CDR3 region has 15 residues. This chain's CDR3 is CASSLGQGSNQPQHF. CDR3 nucleotides: TGTGCCAGCAGCTTAGGACAGGGTAGCAATCAGCCCCAGCATTTT. The variable domain in full, completed from reference TRBV7-8 and TRBJ1-5, reads GAGVSQSPRYKVAKRGQDVALRCDPISGHVSLFWYQQALGQGPEFLTYFQNEAQLDKSGLPSDRFFAERPEGSVSTLKIQRTQQEDSAVYLCASSLGQGSNQPQHFGDGTRLSIL.

The count of this clone is one. This chain links TRBV28 with TRBJ1-1; D is perhaps TRBD1 (5 bases). CDR3 length equals 12 residues. The V gene lost 8 bases and the J gene lost 3 bases, with 10 bases spanning the gap. Germline V lookup: CDR1 MDHEN, CDR2 SYDVKM. The CDR3 is CASGRVYTEAFF. The CDR3 DNA reads as TGTGCCAGCGGCAGGGTATACACTGAAGCTTTCTTT.

The chain uses TRBV6-2 or TRBV6-3 and TRBJ2-2; no clear D. Germline CDR1 and CDR2: MNHEY and SVGEGT. Trimming removed 6 bases at V and 2 bases at J, with 10 bases between. The CDR3 is made up of 14 amino acids. CDR3 bases: TGTGCCAGCAGCCGCTACTCAAACACCGGGGAGCTGTTTTTT. Amino acids: CASSRYSNTGELFF.

The chain carries TRBV5-4 and TRBJ2-3, with 9 bases fitting TRBD2. The CDR3 loop spans 15 amino acids. Germline V gives CDR1 SGHNT, CDR2 YYREEE (reference sequence). Unmatched junction bases numbered 8, after V lost 5 bases and J lost 4 bases. CDR3 sequence (DNA): TGTGCCAGCAGAGCCGATATAGCGGGGGCAGATACGCAGTATTTT. Protein sequence: CASRADIAGADTQYF.

This clone was found once. The chain links TRBV11-1 to TRBJ2-5; maybe TRBD2 (6 bases). Looked up from germline, CDR1 is SGHAT and CDR2 is FQDESV (reference sequence). Trimming shortened V by 1 base and J by 3 bases, and 12 bases separated the two germline ends. The CDR3 sequence is 15 residues long. The CDR3 spells CASSLDSGSKETQYF. As DNA, the CDR3 is TGTGCCAGCAGCTTAGATAGCGGAAGTAAAGAGACCCAGTACTTC. Combining the CDR3 with reference TRBV11-1 and TRBJ2-5 gives the whole variable domain EAEVAQSPRYKITEKSQAVAFWCDPISGHATLYWYRQILGQGPELLVQFQDESVVDDSQLPKDRFSAERLKGVDSTLKIQPAELGDSAMYLCASSLDSGSKETQYFGPGTRLLVL.

The rearrangement links TRBV30 to TRBJ2-2; D gene unclear. Trimming left V 3 bases short and J 3 bases short, with 11 bases between. CDR1 and CDR2 from the germline V gene are GTSNPN and SVGIG (reference sequence). CDR3 length: 14 residues. CDR3 amino acids: CAWRVVTDTGELFF. CDR3 coding DNA: TGTGCCTGGAGGGTAGTAACGGACACCGGGGAGCTGTTTTTT.

The chain uses TRBV6-6 and TRBJ1-4, with D unresolved. V was trimmed by 5 bases and J by 4 bases, leaving 14 bases between them. Germline V CDR1 and CDR2: MNHNY, SVGAGI (reference sequence). The CDR3 extends over 15 amino acids. Written as DNA, the CDR3 is TGTGCCAGCAGTCCTCGCTCGGGATATAATGAAAAACTGTTTTTT. Translating it yields CASSPRSGYNEKLFF.

The chain carries TRBV5-6 and TRBJ1-2, with 9 bases matching TRBD1. The germline CDR1 and CDR2 sequences are SGHDT and YYEEEE. CDR3 length: 14 amino acids. J lost 5 bases, V lost 4 bases, and 6 bases had no gene match. CDR3 sequence: CASSETGGDYGYTF. In DNA form, the CDR3 reads TGTGCCAGCAGCGAGACAGGGGGGGATTATGGCTACACCTTC.

This chain links TRBV2 with TRBJ1-5, with a weak D call TRBD1 (6 bases). Germline assignment: CDR1 SNHLY and CDR2 FYNNEI. V was clipped by 3 bases and J by 6 bases, with 18 bases between them. This CDR3 is built from 16 residues. The CDR3 loop reads CASSEGMARGSQPQHF. DNA of the CDR3: TGTGCCAGCAGTGAGGGAATGGCCAGGGGAAGTCAGCCCCAGCATTTT.

The chain is built from TRBV6-1 and TRBJ2-7; 12 bases are a match to TRBD1. The CDR3 extends over 15 amino acids. Germline V gene lookup returns CDR1 MNHNS and CDR2 SASEGT. The V gene end was trimmed by 3 bases and the J gene end by 6 bases; junction bases not matched to a gene: 6. Here the CDR3 reads CASSDGRDRGPEQYV. The CDR3 nucleotides are TGTGCCAGCAGTGACGGCCGGGACAGGGGGCCCGAGCAGTACGTC.

The V and J genes are TRBV6-6 and TRBJ2-5; D is undetermined. This CDR3 is built from 11 residues. V shed 6 bases and J shed 3 bases, with 5 bases lying between them. Germline V gives CDR1 MNHNY, CDR2 SVGAGI (reference sequence). CDR3 nucleotides: TGTGCCAGCAGGAGAGAAGAGACCCAGTACTTC. The encoded protein is CASRREETQYF.

The gene calls are TRBV6-4 and TRBJ1-1; a weak D match, TRBD1 (6 bases). The CDR3 sequence is 15 residues long. V was cut by 7 bases and J by 4 bases, with 19 bases left in between. CDR1 and CDR2 from the germline V gene are MRHNA and SNTAGT. CDR3 in DNA: TGTGCCAGCAAAAGTTTGGGGGCTGGGGCCACTGAAGCTTTCTTT. Translating it yields CASKSLGAGATEAFF.

This clone was seen only a few times. This chain joins TRBV6-6 and TRBJ1-2, with 8 bases aligning to TRBD1. The CDR3 covers 15 residues. The V and J ends lost 7 bases and 4 bases, in that order; junction bases with no gene match: 11. Germline V CDR1 and CDR2: MNHNY, SVGAGI (reference sequence). The CDR3: CASTSRGDRFYGYTF. CDR3 bases: TGTGCCAGCACCTCAAGGGGGGACAGGTTCTATGGCTACACCTTC.

CDR3 nucleotides: TGTGCCAGCTCACCTACAATATTAACAGATACGCAGTATTTT. This codes for CASSPTILTDTQYF. The chain joins TRBV18 to TRBJ2-3; D is unresolved. Germline CDR1 KGHSH, CDR2 LQKENI. The CDR3 is 14 amino acids. V shed 3 bases and J shed 3 bases, with 10 bases lying between them.